A selection of T cell receptor beta chains follows, all from one sample in a study of post-analysis software for immune sequencing data. TCRdb ran MiXCR on the PCR reads and lists one entry per CDR3 protein. The sample carries 350,000 to 450,000 distinct CDR3 sequences, approximately 37% recorded once. The source material was blood. These receptors all come from a girl aged 2 to 10 with multiple sclerosis. CDR3s include the opening cysteine and the closing phenylalanine or tryptophan. Each record gives: J gene, D gene, clone size, V gene, CDR3 DNA, CDR3 protein. A D gene is named only where the DNA matches it firmly. The size of a clone is reported for some rows only, either as once, few or many, or as a class for expanded clones.

>TRBJ2-7|-|-|TRBV29-1
TGCAGCGTTGTGTGGGGGGACGAGCAGTACTTC
CSVVWGDEQYF
>TRBJ1-2|-|few|TRBV29-1
TGCAGCGTTGAAATTCGGGGGAACTATGGCTACACCTTC
CSVEIRGNYGYTF
>TRBJ2-1|TRBD2|few|TRBV4-1
TGCGCCAGCAGCCAGTTATTTAGCGGGGGGGCCTTCAATGAGCAGTTCTTC
CASSQLFSGGAFNEQFF
>TRBJ2-1|TRBD2|-|TRBV7-8
TGTGCCAGCAGCTTAGCGGGGGAGGGCCTAGGGAATGAGCAGTTCTTC
CASSLAGEGLGNEQFF
>TRBJ1-1|TRBD1|few|TRBV6-5
TGTGCCAGCAGTTATCAGACAGGGGACCTCTTCACTGAAGCTTTCTTT
CASSYQTGDLFTEAFF
>TRBJ1-2|-|-|TRBV6-5
TGTGCCAGCAGTCAAACAGCTAACTATGGCTACACCTTC
CASSQTANYGYTF
>TRBJ1-6|TRBD1|-|TRBV10-3
TGTGCCATCAGGACAGGGAACTCACCCCTCCACTTT
CAIRTGNSPLHF
>TRBJ1-4|-|-|TRBV20-1
TGCAGTGCTACAATCGACCCGGGCCGGAATGAAAAACTGTTTTTT
CSATIDPGRNEKLFF
>TRBJ2-2|-|once|TRBV5-6
TGTGCCAGCAGCTTCGGCGGGGAGCTGTTTTTT
CASSFGGELFF
>TRBJ1-6|-|-|TRBV20-1
TGCAGTGCTAATAGACCGGGCCTCCAGTCACCCCTCCACTTT
CSANRPGLQSPLHF
>TRBJ2-3|TRBD1|-|TRBV6-5
TGTGCCAGCCTCGGGACAGGGGGCTCTACGCAGTATTTT
CASLGTGGSTQYF
>TRBJ2-5|TRBD1|-|TRBV5-1
TGCGCCAGCAGCCGCAGGGGGCGAGGAGAGACCCAGTACTTC
CASSRRGRGETQYF
>TRBJ1-4|-|-|TRBV27
TGTGCCAGCAGTAGAGGGGAAAAACTGTTTTTT
CASSRGEKLFF
>TRBJ2-5|-|-|TRBV18
TGTGCCAGCTCACCCAGAACCCAGGGGGGCCAAGAGACCCAGTACTTC
CASSPRTQGGQETQYF
>TRBJ2-1|-|-|TRBV15
TGTGCCGCCAGCAGAGACTACAATGAGCAGTTCTTC
CAASRDYNEQFF
>TRBJ1-2|-|-|TRBV6-6
TGTGCCAGCAGTTACTCGAGCAGGGACGACTATGGCTACACCTTC
CASSYSSRDDYGYTF
>TRBJ2-3|-|once|TRBV5-1
TGCGCCAGCAGCTTGCGGTACCGAACCACAGATACGCAGTATTTT
CASSLRYRTTDTQYF